A selection of T cell receptor beta chains follows, all from one sample in a study of response to subunit inactivated influenza vaccine. MiXCR, applied by TCRdb to the RT-PCR reads, yields one record per CDR3 protein. Of more than 450,000 distinct CDR3 sequences detected, under 9% appear once; the ten largest clones hold 10% to 15%. Sequencing used PBMCs from blood, obtained around 2 years after vaccination. These receptors were obtained from a man between 50 and 70 years old who received an inactivated influenza vaccine. The CDR3 runs from the conserved cysteine through the conserved F or W.

v_gene,j_gene,CDR3aa
TRBV6-2/TRBV6-3,TRBJ2-5,CASSYFQQETQYF
TRBV10-3,TRBJ2-1,CAIGKLAGGHNEQFF
TRBV5-1,TRBJ1-2,CASSLAVTGDNYGYTF
TRBV5-1,TRBJ2-7,CASSWGQAWTYEQYF
TRBV3-1,TRBJ2-3,CASSQVKGAQTDTQYF
TRBV5-1,TRBJ1-1,CASSPRPGGTEAFF
TRBV11-2,TRBJ2-5,CASSSNSGGVETQYF
TRBV6-1,TRBJ2-5,CASSPSGLAGKTQYF
TRBV3-1,TRBJ1-6,CASSQVGQGGYSPLHF
TRBV7-8,TRBJ2-7,CASSLAGTGVTEQYF
TRBV12-3/TRBV12-4,TRBJ1-1,CASSFTRAEAFF
TRBV6-2/TRBV6-3,TRBJ2-1,CASRRLDNEQFF
TRBV19,TRBJ1-1,CASSMGGNTEAFF
TRBV24-1,TRBJ1-5,CATSGTGSQPQHF
TRBV20-1,TRBJ1-5,CSASPRGQPQHF
TRBV24-1,TRBJ2-2,CATSDTPSLATTNTGELFF
TRBV27,TRBJ2-3,CASSLSLAGERLVDTQYF
TRBV18,TRBJ2-2,CASSPRTSGELFF
TRBV7-2,TRBJ1-6,CASSLNPNSPLHF
TRBV7-8,TRBJ2-1,CASSAIAGFSYNEQFF
TRBV24-1,TRBJ2-3,CATSDSGLASDTQYF
TRBV6-1,TRBJ1-5,CASSRTPGGGPQHF
TRBV29-1,TRBJ2-1,CSVEPLDFLNYEQFF
TRBV20-1,TRBJ2-1,CSARGLAAGEFF
TRBV12-3/TRBV12-4,TRBJ1-2,CASSVGWTTNYGYTF
TRBV6-2/TRBV6-3,TRBJ1-1,CASSFRTVIDTEAFF
TRBV28,TRBJ2-5,CASRTGGETQYF
TRBV29-1,TRBJ2-1,CSSYSGRNPYNEQFF
TRBV20-1,TRBJ2-1,CSATPFIAGGRSEQFF
TRBV20-1,TRBJ2-1,CSASSRLYNEQFF
TRBV23-1,TRBJ2-5,CASSQSTGRRETQYF
TRBV4-1,TRBJ2-1,CASSQYAPGGEQFF
TRBV30,TRBJ1-3,CAWLDRSGNTIYF
TRBV7-2,TRBJ2-6,CASSLVPSSGANVLTF
TRBV4-1,TRBJ2-2,CASSQDSLTGELFF
TRBV7-6,TRBJ2-5,CASSLGRLAGTGETQYF
TRBV12-3/TRBV12-4,TRBJ2-3,CASSPGQGTQYF